The 31 T cell receptor beta chains below were found in one sample sequenced in a study of blood T cell repertoires in COVID-19 (dated by TCRdb to about 2020). Preparation of the library involved the immunoSEQ multiplex PCR assay. TCRdb retrieved this table from immuneACCESS and kept in-frame rearrangements only. Not all clones are present; in checked studies, unresolved V genes account for under half, and no reason is known for the remainder. Present in this sample are a few hundred thousand clones, about 88% of which were seen just once. The top ten hold less than 4.5% of the sample. Input material: peripheral blood. These receptors all come from a man in his late teens or twenties with active or convalescent COVID-19.

The rearrangement uses TRBV6-5 and TRBJ2-7; D call uncertain. The CDR3 has 11 residues. With 6 bases removed from V and 3 bases from J, the gap between germline ends came to 6 bases. Germline V gene lookup returns CDR1 MNHEY and CDR2 SVGAGI. The CDR3 coding sequence is TGTGCCAGCAGCCGTAACTACGAGCAGTACTTC. Amino acid sequence: CASSRNYEQYF.

The genes are TRBV4-1 and TRBJ1-1, with 7 positions matching TRBD1. The V gene's germline CDR1 is MGHRA and CDR2 YSYEKL. This CDR3 has 13 amino acids. Trimming took 4 bases from V and 5 from J; bases not matched to a gene: 4. Here the CDR3 reads CASSPQGRTEAFF. As DNA, the CDR3 is TGCGCCAGCAGCCCACAGGGGCGGACTGAAGCTTTCTTT.

The V and J genes are TRBV30 and TRBJ2-5, with 11 positions matching TRBD2. The CDR3 extends over 12 amino acids. Germline V CDR1 and CDR2: GTSNPN, SVGIG (reference sequence). V gave up 4 bases and J gave up 6 bases; unmatched junction bases: 1. In nucleotides, the CDR3 is TGTGCCTGGACTAGCGGGGGGAAGACCCAGTACTTC. This codes for CAWTSGGKTQYF. Full variable domain (rest looked up from reference TRBV30 and TRBJ2-5): SQTIHQWPATLVQPVGSPLSLECTVEGTSNPNLYWYRQAAGRGLQLLFYSVGIGQISSEVPQNLSASRPQDRQFILSSKKLLLSDSGFYLCAWTSGGKTQYFGPGTRLLVL.

Turning to this clone: Because it lacks the conserved phenylalanine or tryptophan at the end, this CDR3 is likely a read error. The DNA is omitted, as the CDR3 cannot be located on it reliably, and the CDR3 follows TCRdb's listing. The chain couples TRBV20-1 to TRBJ2-7; TRBD2, the table's D call, lacks a check against the DNA. The germline V gene has CDR1 DFQATT and CDR2 SNEGSKA (reference sequence). The CDR3 extends over 9 residues, inclusive of both ends. The CDR3 is CSADFTEAG.

The V call is TRBV11-3, the J call TRBJ2-5; 11 nucleotides agree with TRBD2. The CDR3 extends over 16 amino acids. The germline gives CDR1 SGHNT, CDR2 YENEEA. V dropped 4 bases and J dropped 4; count of bases not matched to a gene: 8. The CDR3 sequence is CASSSPTSGMRETQYF. CDR3 nucleotide sequence: TGTGCCAGCAGCTCCCCGACTAGCGGGATGAGAGAGACCCAGTACTTC.

The chain recombines TRBV13 with TRBJ1-1; perhaps TRBD1 as D (6 bases). V was shortened by 5 bases and J by 5 bases, with 21 bases between the two germline ends. The CDR3 loop spans 16 amino acids. Per germline, CDR1 PRHDT and CDR2 FYEKMQ (reference sequence). The CDR3 region is CASSIPQQGIRTEAFF. The CDR3 DNA sequence: TGTGCCAGCAGCATCCCTCAACAGGGAATCAGGACTGAAGCTTTCTTT.

This sequence joins TRBV5-6 and TRBJ2-5; possible D gene TRBD2, 6 bases. Germline lookup yields CDR1 SGHDT and CDR2 YYEEEE. The CDR3 is 16 amino acids. V gave up 5 bases and J gave up 5 bases, with 22 bases separating them. CDR3 amino acids: CASRGGDWGYRETQYF. In DNA, the CDR3 is TGTGCCAGCAGGGGGGGTGACTGGGGCTACCGCGAGACCCAGTACTTC.

The chain links TRBV7-9 to TRBJ1-1, with D uncertain. V lost 7 bases and J 5 bases, leaving 11 bases between the germline ends. The CDR3 has 12 amino acids. CDR1 is SEHNR and CDR2 is FQNEAQ in the germline V gene (reference sequence). The chain's CDR3 is CASTIAGTEAFF. In DNA, the CDR3 is TGTGCCAGCACCATAGCCGGGACTGAAGCTTTCTTT.

This clone is a singleton in its sample. The sample carries other DNA sequences with the same CDR3. This chain joins TRBV5-1 and TRBJ2-1; 8 nucleotides align to TRBD2. CDR3 size: 14 residues. Germline V gene data show CDR1 as SGHRS and CDR2 as YFSETQ. V lost 1 base and J lost 3; bases outside the gene matches: 0. CDR3 region: CASSLTSGYNEQFF. In nucleotides, the CDR3 is TGCGCCAGCAGCTTGACTAGCGGCTACAATGAGCAGTTCTTC.

The chain is built from TRBV28 and TRBJ1-2; TRBD1 matches 9 bases. The V segment lost 3 bases and the J segment 4 bases; nucleotides outside the gene matches: 12. The CDR3 sequence is 17 residues long. Germline loops: CDR1 MDHEN, CDR2 SYDVKM. CDR3 bases: TGTGCCAGCAGTTTGTTCCCGACAGGGGGGGATCGCTATGGCTACACCTTC. Protein sequence: CASSLFPTGGDRYGYTF.

The V and J genes are TRBV5-6 and TRBJ1-3, with D possibly TRBD1 on 6 matching bases. Trimming removed 3 bases at V and 4 bases at J, with 14 bases between. This CDR3 is built from 15 residues. Germline-derived CDR1 and CDR2 are SGHDT and YYEEEE. The CDR3 loop is CASSSRRGFGNTIYF. CDR3 DNA sequence: TGTGCCAGCAGCTCGCGAAGGGGGTTCGGAAACACCATATATTTT.

This clone came up a few times. This sequence joins TRBV2 and TRBJ2-3; 8 positions match TRBD2. The CDR3 has 16 amino acids. CDR1 and CDR2 from the germline V gene are SNHLY and FYNNEI. Trimming cost V 0 bases and J 5 bases; bases outside gene matches: 7. The CDR3 loop is CASSEALGAGEDTQYF. CDR3 coding DNA: TGTGCCAGCAGTGAAGCGCTTGGAGCGGGGGAAGATACGCAGTATTTT. Using reference TRBV2 and TRBJ2-3 for the parts outside the CDR3, the full variable domain is EPEVTQTPSHQVTQMGQEVILRCVPISNHLYFYWYRQILGQKVEFLVSFYNNEISEKSEIFDDQFSVERPDGSNFTLKIRSTKLEDSAMYFCASSEALGAGEDTQYFGPGTRLTVL.

The chain employs TRBV4-1 and TRBJ1-2; D is undetermined. V was pared by 0 bases and J by 4 bases, with 18 bases between. The CDR3 covers 17 residues. From germline, CDR1 is MGHRA and CDR2 YSYEKL. CDR3 in amino acids: CASSQDNGGTAGYGYTF. The CDR3 DNA is TGCGCCAGCAGCCAAGACAACGGCGGTACGGCGGGCTATGGCTACACCTTC.

This chain connects TRBV7-9 to TRBJ2-7, with 14 bases aligning to TRBD2. From germline, CDR1 is SEHNR and CDR2 FQNEAQ (reference sequence). V was clipped by 1 base and J by 2 bases; unmatched bases: 7. This CDR3 is built from 18 residues. The CDR3, as DNA: TGTGCCAGCAGCTTAGGGCGACTAGCGGGGGGGCAGACCTACGAGCAGTACTTC. It codes for CASSLGRLAGGQTYEQYF.

V and J are TRBV11-2 and TRBJ2-7; tentatively, D is TRBD1 (6 bases). The CDR3 length is 14 residues. In germline, CDR1 is SGHAT, CDR2 FQNNGV. Trimming took off 3 bases at V and 3 bases at J, with 12 bases between the two ends. The CDR3 coding sequence is TGTGCCAGCAGCTTTTTACAGGGCGACTACGAGCAGTACTTC. It codes for CASSFLQGDYEQYF.

This sequence joins TRBV28 and TRBJ2-5; TRBD2 matches at 12 bases. Germline V gene lookup returns CDR1 MDHEN and CDR2 SYDVKM. The CDR3 spans 18 residues. V was clipped by 6 bases and J by 2 bases; unmatched bases: 13. CDR3 amino acids: CASRDQPGLAGQQETQYF. As DNA, the CDR3 is TGTGCCAGCAGAGACCAACCAGGACTAGCGGGGCAACAAGAGACCCAGTACTTC.

J is TRBJ2-3 and V is TRBV5-1, with D perhaps matching TRBD1 (6 bases). CDR3 length: 14 amino acids. The germline gives CDR1 SGHRS, CDR2 YFSETQ. V shed 7 bases and J shed 0 bases, with 12 bases lying between them. The CDR3 is CASRAGASTDTQYF. In DNA form, the CDR3 reads TGCGCCAGCCGGGCAGGGGCTAGCACAGATACGCAGTATTTT.

Concerning this clone itself: Other DNA sequences in the same sample also yield this CDR3. This CDR3 reads CASSSGGEQFF. CDR3 coding DNA: TGTGCCAGCAGTTCGGGGGGGGAGCAGTTCTTC. This sequence joins TRBV6-2 or TRBV6-3 and TRBJ2-1; 8 positions match TRBD2. With 4 bases clipped from V and 10 bases from J, the junction kept 0 bases outside the gene matches. The CDR3 consists of 11 residues. Germline loops: CDR1 MNHEY, CDR2 SVGEGT.

The count of this clone is one. The genes are TRBV5-1 and TRBJ2-7; D possibly corresponds to TRBD1 (6 bases). V gave up 4 bases and J gave up 1 base, with 21 bases separating them. Germline V gene sequence: CDR1 SGHRS, CDR2 YFSETQ. The CDR3 spans 17 residues. The CDR3 reads CASSPSGAGEISYEQYF. DNA of the CDR3: TGCGCCAGCAGCCCGAGCGGTGCAGGGGAAATTTCCTACGAGCAGTACTTC.

The DNA for the CDR3 is TGTGCCACCAGTCCTAATAGCGAGAACAATGAGCAGTTCTTC. It yields the protein CATSPNSENNEQFF. The J gene is TRBJ2-1, the V gene TRBV24-1; possibly TRBD2 for D (5 bases). CDR3 length: 14 residues. The V end lost 6 bases, the J end lost 5 bases, and 13 bases lay between the germline ends. Germline CDR1 KGHDR, CDR2 SFDVKD.

The chain joins TRBV19 to TRBJ1-5, with 10 bases lining up with TRBD1. The CDR3 is 14 residues long. V trimming: 10 bases; J trimming: 3 bases; junction bases outside the gene matches: 6. Germline CDR1 is LNHDA and CDR2 is SQIVND (reference sequence). The CDR3 region is CATGGQGNNQPQHF. CDR3 nucleotides: TGTGCCACTGGGGGACAGGGGAACAATCAGCCCCAGCATTTT.

The chain carries TRBV12-3 or TRBV12-4 and TRBJ1-5; D is perhaps TRBD1 (5 bases). This CDR3 has 13 residues. The V gene lost 3 bases and the J gene lost 6 bases, with 9 bases spanning the gap. CDR3 sequence (DNA): TGTGCCAGCAGTTTCAGGGTTCGTCAGCCCCAGCATTTT. Translation gives CASSFRVRQPQHF.

The sample holds a few counts of this clone. The rearrangement links TRBV4-3 to TRBJ2-7; no clear D. The germline V gene has CDR1 LGHNA and CDR2 YSLEER. The CDR3 loop spans 15 amino acids. The germline V and J ends were trimmed by 1 base and 2 bases, with 12 bases remaining between them. The CDR3 here is CASSQVLGRTYEQYF. DNA of the CDR3: TGCGCCAGCAGCCAAGTCCTCGGTCGAACCTACGAGCAGTACTTC.

The chain is built from TRBV7-9 and TRBJ2-5; a weak D match, TRBD2 (6 bases). Looked up from germline, CDR1 is SEHNR and CDR2 is FQNEAQ (reference sequence). Trimming removed 4 bases at V and 2 bases at J, with 8 bases between. The CDR3 is 13 residues long. DNA of the CDR3: TGTGCCAGCAGCTGGGGGGTGCAAGAGACCCAGTACTTC. Encoded protein: CASSWGVQETQYF.

The V and J genes are TRBV2 and TRBJ2-5; a possible D gene is TRBD2 (5 bases). V was cut by 8 bases and J by 5 bases, with 12 bases left in between. The germline V gene encodes CDR1 SNHLY and CDR2 FYNNEI. CDR3 length: 12 amino acids. CDR3 in amino acids: CASGFGVETQYF. The CDR3 DNA follows: TGTGCCAGCGGTTTCGGGGTTGAGACCCAGTACTTC.

The J gene is TRBJ1-1, the V gene TRBV5-1; D is unresolved. The CDR3 totals 13 residues. Germline V CDR1 and CDR2: SGHRS, YFSETQ. Trimming cost V 6 bases and J 1 base, with 10 bases left between them. The CDR3 bases are TGCGCCAGCACCTGGAGCGGGAACACTGAAGCTTTCTTT. This translates into CASTWSGNTEAFF. Variable domain in full (rest from reference TRBV5-1 and TRBJ1-1): KAGVTQTPRYLIKTRGQQVTLSCSPISGHRSVSWYQQTPGQGLQFLFEYFSETQRNKGNFPGRFSGRQFSNSRSEMNVSTLELGDSALYLCASTWSGNTEAFFGQGTRLTVV.

The J gene is TRBJ1-2, the V gene TRBV9; D unresolved. CDR1 and CDR2 from the germline V gene are SGDLS and YYNGEE. The CDR3 runs to 12 residues. Trimming pared 3 bases from V and 1 base from J, leaving 4 bases between. CDR3 nucleotide sequence: TGTGCCAGCAGCGGCAGTAACTATGGCTACACCTTC. Translation: CASSGSNYGYTF. The full variable domain, with the rest looked up from reference TRBV9 and TRBJ1-2, is DSGVTQTPKHLITATGQRVTLRCSPRSGDLSVYWYQQSLDQGLQFLIQYYNGEERAKGNILERFSAQQFPDLHSELNLSSLELGDSALYFCASSGSNYGYTFGSGTRLTVV.

The chain recombines TRBV15 with TRBJ2-5; possible D gene TRBD2, 5 bases. Per the germline V gene, CDR1 is LNHNV and CDR2 is YYDKDF (reference sequence). Trimming removed 5 bases at V and 2 bases at J, with 24 bases between. The CDR3 runs to 18 residues. The CDR3 protein is CATSGALVRTWGQETQYF. The CDR3 bases are TGTGCCACCAGCGGCGCTTTGGTTAGGACTTGGGGACAAGAGACCCAGTACTTC. The variable domain in full, completed from reference TRBV15 and TRBJ2-5, reads DAMVIQNPRYQVTQFGKPVTLSCSQTLNHNVMYWYQQKSSQAPKLLFHYYDKDFNNEADTPDNFQSRRPNTSFCFLDIRSPGLGDTAMYLCATSGALVRTWGQETQYFGPGTRLLVL.

J is TRBJ1-3 and V is TRBV4-3, with D hard to call. CDR1 and CDR2 from the germline V gene are LGHNA and YSLEER. V lost 4 bases, J lost 6 bases, and 16 bases lay in between. The CDR3 is 15 residues long. Here the CDR3 reads CASSRETSLQNTIYF. As DNA, the CDR3 is TGCGCCAGCAGCCGAGAAACGAGTCTTCAAAACACCATATATTTT.

The rearrangement links TRBV5-1 to TRBJ1-2; tentative D call: TRBD1 (5 bases). The CDR3 is 14 residues long. With 2 bases removed from V and 7 bases from J, the gap between germline ends came to 15 bases. Germline values: CDR1 SGHRS, CDR2 YFSETQ. The CDR3 loop is CASSLTGEVGGYTF. The CDR3 bases are TGCGCCAGCAGCTTAACGGGGGAAGTAGGTGGCTACACCTTC. The full variable domain, with the rest looked up from reference TRBV5-1 and TRBJ1-2, is KAGVTQTPRYLIKTRGQQVTLSCSPISGHRSVSWYQQTPGQGLQFLFEYFSETQRNKGNFPGRFSGRQFSNSRSEMNVSTLELGDSALYLCASSLTGEVGGYTFGSGTRLTVV.

The chain couples TRBV5-6 to TRBJ2-7; possible D gene TRBD2, 5 bases. V lost 4 bases and J 1 base, leaving 12 bases between the germline ends. CDR1 SGHDT and CDR2 YYEEEE come from the germline V gene. The CDR3 runs 14 residues. For the CDR3, the DNA is TGTGCCAGCAGCCCCGGACTGGGATCCTACGAGCAGTACTTC. This encodes CASSPGLGSYEQYF.